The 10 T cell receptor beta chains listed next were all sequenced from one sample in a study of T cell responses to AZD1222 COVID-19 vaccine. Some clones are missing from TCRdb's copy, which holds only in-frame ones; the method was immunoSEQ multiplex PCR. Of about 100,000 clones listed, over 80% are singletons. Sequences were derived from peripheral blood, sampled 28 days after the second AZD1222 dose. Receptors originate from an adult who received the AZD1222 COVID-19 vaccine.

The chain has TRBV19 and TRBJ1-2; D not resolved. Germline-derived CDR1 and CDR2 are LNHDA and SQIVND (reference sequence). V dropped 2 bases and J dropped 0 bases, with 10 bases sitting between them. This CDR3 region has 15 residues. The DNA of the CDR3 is TGTGCCAGTAGTATAATCGGGGAAACTAACTATGGCTACACCTTC. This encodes CASSIIGETNYGYTF.

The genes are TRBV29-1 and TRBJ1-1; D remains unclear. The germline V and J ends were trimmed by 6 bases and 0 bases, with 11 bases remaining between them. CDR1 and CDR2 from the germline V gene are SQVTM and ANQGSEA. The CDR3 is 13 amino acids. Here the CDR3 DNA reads TGCAGCGTACCCGGAAAAATGAACACTGAAGCTTTCTTT. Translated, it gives CSVPGKMNTEAFF.

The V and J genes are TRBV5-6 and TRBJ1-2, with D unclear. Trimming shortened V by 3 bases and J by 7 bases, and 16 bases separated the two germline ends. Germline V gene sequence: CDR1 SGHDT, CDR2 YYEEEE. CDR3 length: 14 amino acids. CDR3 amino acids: CASSSGRGGLGYTF. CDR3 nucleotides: TGTGCCAGCAGCTCCGGCCGGGGAGGTCTTGGCTACACCTTC.

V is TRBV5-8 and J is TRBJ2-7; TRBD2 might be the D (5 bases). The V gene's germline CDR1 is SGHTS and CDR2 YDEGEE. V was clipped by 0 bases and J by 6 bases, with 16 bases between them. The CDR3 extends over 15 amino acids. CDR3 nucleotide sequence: TGTGCCAGCAGCTTGGAAGTTTTGCGAGGGCGCGAGCAGTACTTC. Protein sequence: CASSLEVLRGREQYF.

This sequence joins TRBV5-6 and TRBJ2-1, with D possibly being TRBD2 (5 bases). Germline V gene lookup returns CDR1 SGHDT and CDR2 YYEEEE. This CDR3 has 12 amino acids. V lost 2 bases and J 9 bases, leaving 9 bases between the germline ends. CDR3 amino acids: CASSFGMGEQFF. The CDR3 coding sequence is TGTGCCAGCAGCTTCGGGATGGGTGAGCAGTTCTTC.

The CDR3 loop is CAISETGTGNYGYTF. The CDR3 nucleotides are TGTGCCATCAGTGAGACGGGGACAGGGAACTATGGCTACACCTTC. This chain joins TRBV10-3 and TRBJ1-2, with 9 bases lining up with TRBD1. CDR1 and CDR2 (germline): ENHRY, SYGVKD. Trimming removed 2 bases from V and 2 bases from J; junction bases left unmatched: 3. The CDR3 sequence is 15 residues long.

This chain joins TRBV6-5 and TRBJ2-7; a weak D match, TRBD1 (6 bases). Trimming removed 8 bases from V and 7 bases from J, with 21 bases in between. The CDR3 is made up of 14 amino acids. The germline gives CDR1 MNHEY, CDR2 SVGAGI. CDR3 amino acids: CASLSGTPGIEQYF. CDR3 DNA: TGTGCCAGCCTGTCGGGGACACCAGGGATTGAGCAGTACTTC.

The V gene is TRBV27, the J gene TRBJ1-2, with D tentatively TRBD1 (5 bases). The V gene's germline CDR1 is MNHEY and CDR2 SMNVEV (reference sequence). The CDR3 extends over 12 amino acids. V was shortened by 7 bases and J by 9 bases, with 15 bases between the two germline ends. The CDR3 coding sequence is TGTGCCAGCAATAATGGGGGTCTTAGCTACACCTTC. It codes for CASNNGGLSYTF.

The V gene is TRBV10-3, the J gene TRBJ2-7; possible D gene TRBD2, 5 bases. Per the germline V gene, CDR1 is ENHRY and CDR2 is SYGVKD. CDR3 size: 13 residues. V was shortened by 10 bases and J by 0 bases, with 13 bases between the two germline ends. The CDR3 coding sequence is TGTGCCAGCGCGGCGCGGGTCTCCTACGAGCAGTACTTC. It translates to CASAARVSYEQYF.

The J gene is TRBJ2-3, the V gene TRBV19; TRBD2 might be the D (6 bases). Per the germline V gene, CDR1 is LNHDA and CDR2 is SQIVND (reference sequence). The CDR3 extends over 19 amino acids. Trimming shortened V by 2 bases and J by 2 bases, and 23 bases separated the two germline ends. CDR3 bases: TGTGCCAGTAGTATACGGGGCGGGATCGAGATTGGCACCACAGATACGCAGTATTTT. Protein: CASSIRGGIEIGTTDTQYF.